The 26 T cell receptor beta chains in this list originate from one sample, sequenced in a study of blood T cell repertoires in COVID-19. Only in-frame clones appear in the TCRdb table, and some are missing; sequencing was by immunoSEQ multiplex PCR. The sample includes about 79,000 clones, roughly 91% of them seen just once. Sequenced input: peripheral blood. The receptors were gathered from a man between 70 and 80 years old with active or convalescent COVID-19.

The V gene is TRBV27, the J gene TRBJ2-7, with TRBD2 identical over 8 bases. The ends lost 8 bases at V and 2 bases at J; junction bases unmatched: 8. CDR1 and CDR2 from the germline V gene are MNHEY and SMNVEV (reference sequence). The CDR3 extends over 14 amino acids. CDR3 coding DNA: TGTGCCAGCCCTTCCGGGGGGGGGACCTACGAGCAGTACTTC. This sequence encodes CASPSGGGTYEQYF.

The chain joins TRBV5-5 to TRBJ2-5, with TRBD1 matching 7 bases. Germline values: CDR1 SGHKS, CDR2 YYEKEE (reference sequence). The V gene end was trimmed by 0 bases and the J gene end by 1 base; junction bases not matched to a gene: 9. The CDR3 spans 17 residues. The CDR3 DNA is TGTGCCAGCAGCTTGGTTGTTCCAGGGGGTACCCAAGAGACCCAGTACTTC. Amino acids: CASSLVVPGGTQETQYF.

V and J are TRBV5-6 and TRBJ2-4, with a weak D call TRBD2 (5 bases). This CDR3 is 14 amino acids long. Germline V gene data show CDR1 as SGHDT and CDR2 as YYEEEE. The V end lost 6 bases, the J end lost 1 base, and 11 bases lay between the germline ends. The CDR3 loop is CASNPPGAKNIQYF. CDR3 coding DNA: TGTGCCAGCAACCCACCGGGGGCCAAAAACATTCAGTACTTC.

The CDR3 is CASSILTEPQHF. The CDR3 DNA sequence: TGTGCCAGTAGTATCCTCACGGAGCCCCAGCATTTT. This chain joins TRBV19 and TRBJ1-5, with unresolved D. V lost 3 bases and J lost 8, with 8 bases in between. From germline, CDR1 is LNHDA and CDR2 SQIVND (reference sequence). There are 12 residues in the CDR3.

This sequence joins TRBV7-9 and TRBJ1-2; 8 bases fit TRBD1. Germline V gene data show CDR1 as SEHNR and CDR2 as FQNEAQ (reference sequence). V trimming: 7 bases; J trimming: 5 bases; junction bases outside the gene matches: 6. The CDR3 is 13 residues long. CDR3 bases: TGTGCCAGCAACAGTCAGGGGGCTTATGGCTACACCTTC. This sequence encodes CASNSQGAYGYTF.

J is TRBJ1-2 and V is TRBV12-3 or TRBV12-4, with D perhaps TRBD1 (5 bases). The CDR3 runs to 13 residues. Trimming left V 5 bases short and J 1 base short, with 8 bases between. The CDR3 reads CASSRQINYGYTF. The CDR3 DNA sequence: TGTGCCAGCAGTCGACAGATTAACTATGGCTACACCTTC.

This chain links TRBV6-4 with TRBJ1-4, with a possible D match to TRBD1 (5 bases). CDR1 and CDR2 (germline): MRHNA, SNTAGT. Deletions cut 7 bases from V and 8 bases from J, with 14 bases between. This CDR3 has 13 amino acids. The CDR3 loop reads CASKEQAVEKLFF. The CDR3, as DNA: TGTGCCAGCAAGGAACAGGCGGTAGAAAAACTGTTTTTT.

The V gene is TRBV28, the J gene TRBJ1-5; D might be TRBD1 (5 bases). The CDR3 runs to 14 residues. V was trimmed by 3 bases and J by 0 bases, leaving 6 bases between them. The V gene's germline CDR1 is MDHEN and CDR2 SYDVKM. The CDR3 bases are TGTGCCAGCAGTTTCGGGGGTAGCAATCAGCCCCAGCATTTT. It encodes CASSFGGSNQPQHF. The full variable domain, with the rest looked up from reference TRBV28 and TRBJ1-5, is DVKVTQSSRYLVKRTGEKVFLECVQDMDHENMFWYRQDPGLGLRLIYFSYDVKMKEKGDIPEGYSVSREKKERFSLILESASTNQTSMYLCASSFGGSNQPQHFGDGTRLSIL.

The V call is TRBV9, the J call TRBJ1-2, with TRBD1 matching 9 bases. The CDR3 loop spans 14 amino acids. Losses at the gene ends were 3 bases for V and 4 bases for J; bases not matched to a gene: 4. Per the germline V gene, CDR1 is SGDLS and CDR2 is YYNGEE. CDR3 coding DNA: TGTGCCAGCAGCGAGGGACAGGGAATCTATGGCTACACCTTC. It translates to CASSEGQGIYGYTF.

This clone was counted only a few times. The chain combines TRBV16 with TRBJ1-2, with D uncertain. V lost 2 bases and J lost 4, with 14 bases in between. In germline, CDR1 is KGHSY, CDR2 FQNENV. CDR3 length equals 15 residues. The CDR3, as DNA: TGTGCCAGCAGCCAACGGGGATTAGGGAGCTATGGCTACACCTTC. This sequence encodes CASSQRGLGSYGYTF.

The chain recombines TRBV11-3 with TRBJ2-1; tentative D call: TRBD2 (6 bases). This CDR3 is built from 16 residues. The V gene lost 9 bases and the J gene lost 3 bases, with 21 bases spanning the gap. The germline CDR1 and CDR2 sequences are SGHNT and YENEEA. CDR3 amino acids: CASPQRRGIVYNEQFF. The DNA for the CDR3 is TGTGCCAGTCCCCAGAGACGGGGGATTGTCTACAATGAGCAGTTCTTC.

The chain has TRBV11-2 and TRBJ1-5, with D perhaps matching TRBD1 (5 bases). CDR1 SGHAT and CDR2 FQNNGV come from the germline V gene. The CDR3 has 14 amino acids. Trimming left V 1 base short and J 5 bases short, with 9 bases between. Here the CDR3 DNA reads TGTGCCAGCAGCTTAGTGTCAGGGTATCAGCCCCAGCATTTT. It is translated as CASSLVSGYQPQHF.

The CDR3 region is CASSPGSMNTEAFF. The DNA for the CDR3 is TGCGCCAGCAGCCCGGGGTCCATGAACACTGAAGCTTTCTTT. The genes are TRBV5-1 and TRBJ1-1; D gene ambiguous. Deletions cut 4 bases from V and 0 bases from J, with 10 bases between. The CDR3 spans 14 residues. Germline loops: CDR1 SGHRS, CDR2 YFSETQ.

The chain has TRBV6-2 or TRBV6-3 and TRBJ2-5; 8 bases agree with TRBD2. From germline, CDR1 is MNHEY and CDR2 SVGEGT. This CDR3 is 14 amino acids long. V trimming: 6 bases; J trimming: 5 bases; junction bases outside the gene matches: 8. CDR3 coding DNA: TGTGCCAGCAGCCCAGGGACTAGGCAGGAGACCCAGTACTTC. Translated, it gives CASSPGTRQETQYF.

The sample holds a few counts of this clone. V gene TRBV19 combines with J gene TRBJ1-2; D is possibly TRBD1 (6 bases). The CDR3 is made up of 16 amino acids. The germline V gene has CDR1 LNHDA and CDR2 SQIVND (reference sequence). V was clipped by 3 bases and J by 3 bases, with 17 bases between them. CDR3 in amino acids: CASSIFLGTTHYGYTF. CDR3 sequence (DNA): TGTGCCAGTAGTATTTTCTTGGGGACAACCCACTATGGCTACACCTTC.

V and J are TRBV5-8 and TRBJ2-2, with 8 bases lining up with TRBD2. V dropped 5 bases and J dropped 7; count of bases not matched to a gene: 13. Germline V lookup: CDR1 SGHTS, CDR2 YDEGEE. This CDR3 region has 16 residues. This CDR3 is CASSSGTRVGSGELFF. CDR3 nucleotides: TGTGCCAGCAGTTCCGGGACTAGGGTCGGCAGCGGGGAGCTGTTTTTT.

CDR3 sequence: CASSEDRAFQPQHF. As DNA, the CDR3 is TGTGCCAGCTCTGAGGACAGGGCATTTCAGCCCCAGCATTTT. The chain links TRBV18 to TRBJ1-5; 8 positions agree with TRBD1. The CDR3 length is 14 residues. V dropped 6 bases and J dropped 6; count of bases not matched to a gene: 7. Germline-derived CDR1 and CDR2 are KGHSH and LQKENI.

Written as DNA, the CDR3 is TGTGCCAGCAGCTCCGGGACAGGGCCCTACGAGCAGTACTTC. As protein: CASSSGTGPYEQYF. The chain carries TRBV7-3 and TRBJ2-7; 9 positions match TRBD1. CDR1 is SGHTA, CDR2 FQGTGA, per germline. CDR3 size: 14 residues. V lost 4 bases and J lost 2; bases outside the gene matches: 3.

The rearrangement uses TRBV28 and TRBJ1-2; 8 nucleotides match TRBD1. V shed 5 bases and J 11 bases; nucleotides not matched to a gene: 10. The CDR3 contains 13 residues. Germline V gives CDR1 MDHEN, CDR2 SYDVKM. CDR3 residues: CASSTGQGLGYTF. Written as DNA, the CDR3 is TGTGCCAGCAGTACCGGACAGGGACTTGGTTACACCTTC.

The chain employs TRBV27 and TRBJ1-2; 9 bases fit TRBD1. The CDR3 runs to 17 residues. Trimming took 2 bases from V and 5 from J; bases not matched to a gene: 12. Germline V gene sequence: CDR1 MNHEY, CDR2 SMNVEV (reference sequence). CDR3: CASSLRPSGQGKYGYTF. The DNA for the CDR3 is TGTGCCAGCAGTTTACGGCCCTCGGGACAGGGAAAGTATGGCTACACCTTC.

The chain couples TRBV7-2 to TRBJ1-4, with TRBD1 matching over 7 bases. CDR3 length: 14 amino acids. Germline trimming cut 3 bases from V and 6 bases from J; bases unmatched to any gene: 4. In germline, CDR1 is SGHTA, CDR2 FQGNSA. CDR3 sequence: CASSFQGGDEKLFF. CDR3 bases: TGTGCCAGCAGCTTTCAGGGGGGCGATGAAAAACTGTTTTTT. The full variable domain, its missing parts supplied by reference TRBV7-2 and TRBJ1-4, is GAGVSQSPSNKVTEKGKDVELRCDPISGHTALYWYRQSLGQGLEFLIYFQGNSAPDKSGLPSDRFSAERTGGSVSTLTIQRTQQEDSAVYLCASSFQGGDEKLFFGSGTQLSVL.

V and J are TRBV5-1 and TRBJ2-2, with D tentatively TRBD2 (6 bases). CDR3 length: 14 amino acids. V was cut by 2 bases and J by 6 bases, with 11 bases left in between. Germline CDR1 is SGHRS and CDR2 is YFSETQ. CDR3 sequence (DNA): TGCGCCAGCAGCTTCGGGGGAGAGTCCGGGGAGCTGTTTTTT. Residues: CASSFGGESGELFF.

The chain is built from TRBV7-3 and TRBJ1-1; D remains ambiguous. V dropped 2 bases and J dropped 4 bases, with 14 bases sitting between them. Per germline, CDR1 SGHTA and CDR2 FQGTGA. This CDR3 comprises 15 residues. This CDR3 reads CASSLADTAGTEAFF. CDR3 nucleotides: TGTGCCAGCAGCTTAGCAGACACGGCAGGCACTGAAGCTTTCTTT.

The chain carries TRBV28 and TRBJ1-2; D possibly corresponds to TRBD1 (5 bases). Germline CDR1 MDHEN, CDR2 SYDVKM. CDR3 length equals 15 residues. Deletions cut 8 bases from V and 0 bases from J, with 16 bases between. The CDR3 DNA sequence: TGTGCCAGCCGATCCACAGGCCTAGCTAACTATGGCTACACCTTC. It translates to CASRSTGLANYGYTF.

The chain is built from TRBV27 and TRBJ1-2; 9 bases agree with TRBD1. Losses at the gene ends were 7 bases for V and 7 bases for J; bases not matched to a gene: 7. Germline loops: CDR1 MNHEY, CDR2 SMNVEV (reference sequence). The CDR3 sequence is 13 residues long. The CDR3 nucleotides read TGTGCCAGCACTGGAACAGGGGGCGGTGGCTACACCTTC. Residues: CASTGTGGGGYTF.

The chain has TRBV29-1 and TRBJ2-3, with D possibly TRBD1 on 6 matching bases. From germline, CDR1 is SQVTM and CDR2 ANQGSEA. Trimming pared 5 bases from V and 0 bases from J, leaving 12 bases between. This CDR3 has 14 residues. This CDR3 reads CSVSQGSSTDTQYF. In nucleotides, the CDR3 is TGCAGCGTTTCACAGGGTTCTAGCACAGATACGCAGTATTTT.